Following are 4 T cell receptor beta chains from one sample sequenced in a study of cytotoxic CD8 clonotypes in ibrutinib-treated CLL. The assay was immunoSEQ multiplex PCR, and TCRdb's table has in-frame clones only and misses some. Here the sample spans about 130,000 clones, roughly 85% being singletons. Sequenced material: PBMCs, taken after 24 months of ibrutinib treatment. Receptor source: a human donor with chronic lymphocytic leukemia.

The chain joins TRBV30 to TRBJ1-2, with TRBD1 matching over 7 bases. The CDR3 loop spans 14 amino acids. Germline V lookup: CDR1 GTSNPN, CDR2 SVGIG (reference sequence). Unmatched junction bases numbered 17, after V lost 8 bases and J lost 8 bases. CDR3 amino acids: CAGRQGPLSTGYTF. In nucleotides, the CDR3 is TGTGCCGGGCGACAGGGACCCCTTTCGACGGGCTACACCTTC.

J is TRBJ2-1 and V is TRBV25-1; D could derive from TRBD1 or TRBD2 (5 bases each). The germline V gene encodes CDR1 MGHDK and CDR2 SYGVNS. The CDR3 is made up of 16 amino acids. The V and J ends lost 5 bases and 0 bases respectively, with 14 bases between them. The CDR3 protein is CASSSTGAISYNEQFF. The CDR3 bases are TGTGCCAGCAGTTCAACCGGGGCCATCTCCTACAATGAGCAGTTCTTC.

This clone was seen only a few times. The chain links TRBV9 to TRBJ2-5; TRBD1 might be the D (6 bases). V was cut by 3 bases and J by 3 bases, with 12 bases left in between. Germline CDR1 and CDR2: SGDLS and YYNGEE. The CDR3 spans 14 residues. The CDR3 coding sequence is TGTGCCAGCAGCGCACAAGGACAGAAAGAGACCCAGTACTTC. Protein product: CASSAQGQKETQYF.

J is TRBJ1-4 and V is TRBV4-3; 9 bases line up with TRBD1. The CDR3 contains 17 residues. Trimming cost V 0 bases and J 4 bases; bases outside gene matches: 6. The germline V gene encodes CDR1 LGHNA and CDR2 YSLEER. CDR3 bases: TGCGCCAGCAGCCAAGAACAGGGGGCTAGGTATAATGAAAAACTGTTTTTT. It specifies CASSQEQGARYNEKLFF.